This T cell receptor (beta chain) was recovered during a study of PD-1 blockade in classical Hodgkin lymphoma. This clone came up once. Antigen unknown. TCRdb's copy holds only in-frame clones and misses some; the assay was immunoSEQ multiplex PCR. This table has 3,500 to 4,000 clones, 65% to 70% appearing once. Indicated time point: cycle 4 day 1 (C4D1), after five to seven weeks of nivolumab. All trial patients relapsed after autologous stem cell transplantation. Classifying best responses yielded complete response, partial response or progressive disease. General study points: Later analyses included only patients treated at least 1 year post-ASCT. Complete responders had baseline diversity similar to newly diagnosed patients.

With 11 bases removed from V and 5 bases from J, the gap between germline ends came to 12 bases. The germline gives CDR1 MNHEY, CDR2 SVGAGI. This CDR3 is built from 11 residues. V is TRBV6-5 and J is TRBJ1-2; D may be TRBD1 (6 bases). This sample comprised peripheral blood mononuclear cells (PBMCs), obtained before the fourth cycle of nivolumab. The origin of this receptor is a human donor with classical Hodgkin lymphoma. The CDR3 sequence: CAAWTVYGYTF. CDR3 nucleotides: TGTGCCGCCTGGACAGTTTATGGCTACACCTTC.